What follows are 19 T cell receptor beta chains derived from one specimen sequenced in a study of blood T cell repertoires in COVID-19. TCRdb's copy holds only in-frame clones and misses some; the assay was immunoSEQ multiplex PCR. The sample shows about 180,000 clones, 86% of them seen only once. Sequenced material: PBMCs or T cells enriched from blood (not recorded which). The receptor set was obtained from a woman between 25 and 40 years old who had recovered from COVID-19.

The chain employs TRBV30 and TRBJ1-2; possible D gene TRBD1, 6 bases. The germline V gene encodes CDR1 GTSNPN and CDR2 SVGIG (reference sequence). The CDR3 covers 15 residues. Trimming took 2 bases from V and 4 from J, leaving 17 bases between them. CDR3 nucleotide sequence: TGTGCCTGGAGTTCCTCCAGGGGCCAGGGCTATGGCTACACCTTC. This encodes CAWSSSRGQGYGYTF.

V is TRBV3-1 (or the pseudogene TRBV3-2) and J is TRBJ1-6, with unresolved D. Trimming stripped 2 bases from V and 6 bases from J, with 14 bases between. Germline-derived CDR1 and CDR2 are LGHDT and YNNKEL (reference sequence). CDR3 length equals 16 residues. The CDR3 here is CASSQTDTAGNSPLHF. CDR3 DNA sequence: TGTGCCAGCAGCCAAACGGATACGGCGGGTAATTCACCCCTCCACTTT.

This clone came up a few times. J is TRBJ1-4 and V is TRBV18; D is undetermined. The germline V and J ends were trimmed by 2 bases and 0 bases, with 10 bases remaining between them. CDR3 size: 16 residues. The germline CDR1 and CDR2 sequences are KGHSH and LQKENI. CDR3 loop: CASSPGIRATNEKLFF. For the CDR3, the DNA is TGTGCCAGCTCACCAGGCATTCGTGCAACTAATGAAAAACTGTTTTTT.

The CDR3 nucleotides read TGTGCCAGCAGGAGCAGCGGGAGTTTCCACGAGCAGTACTTC. Translating gives CASRSSGSFHEQYF. The chain is built from TRBV5-4 and TRBJ2-7; 8 nucleotides match TRBD2. CDR3 length: 14 residues. J was trimmed by 5 bases and V by 5 bases; bases with no gene match: 9. Germline V gene lookup returns CDR1 SGHNT and CDR2 YYREEE (reference sequence). The full variable domain, in which reference TRBV5-4 and TRBJ2-7 provide the parts outside the CDR3, is ETGVTQSPTHLIKTRGQQVTLRCSSQSGHNTVSWYQQALGQGPQFIFQYYREEENGRGNFPPRFSGLQFPNYSSELNVNALELDDSALYLCASRSSGSFHEQYFGPGTRLTVT.

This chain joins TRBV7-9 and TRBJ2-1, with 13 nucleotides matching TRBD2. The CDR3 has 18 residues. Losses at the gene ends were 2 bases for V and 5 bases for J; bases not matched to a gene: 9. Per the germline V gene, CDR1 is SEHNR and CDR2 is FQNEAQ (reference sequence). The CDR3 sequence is CASSLSFRTSGRNNEQFF. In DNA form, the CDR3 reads TGTGCCAGCAGCTTATCCTTCAGGACTAGCGGGAGAAACAATGAGCAGTTCTTC.

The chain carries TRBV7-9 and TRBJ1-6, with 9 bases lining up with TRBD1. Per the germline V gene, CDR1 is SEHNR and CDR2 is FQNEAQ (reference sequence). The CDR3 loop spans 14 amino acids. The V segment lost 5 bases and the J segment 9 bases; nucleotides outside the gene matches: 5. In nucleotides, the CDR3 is TGTGCCAGCAGCATAACAGGGGGCTCTTCACCCCTCCACTTT. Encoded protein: CASSITGGSSPLHF.

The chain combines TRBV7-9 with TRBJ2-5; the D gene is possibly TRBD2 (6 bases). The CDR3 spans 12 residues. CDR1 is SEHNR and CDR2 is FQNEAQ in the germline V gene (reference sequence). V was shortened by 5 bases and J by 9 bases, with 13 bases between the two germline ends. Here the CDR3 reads CASSQAGMAQYF. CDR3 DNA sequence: TGTGCCAGCAGCCAGGCGGGGATGGCCCAGTACTTC.

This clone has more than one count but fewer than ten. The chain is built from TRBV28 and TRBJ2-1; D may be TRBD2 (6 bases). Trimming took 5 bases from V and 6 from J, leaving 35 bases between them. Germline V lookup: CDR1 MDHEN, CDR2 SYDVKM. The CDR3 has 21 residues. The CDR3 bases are TGTGCCAGCAGTCTTCAGCGGGTAATATATCGAGGGGAGGCTTTGTTCAATGAGCAGTTCTTC. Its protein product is CASSLQRVIYRGEALFNEQFF.

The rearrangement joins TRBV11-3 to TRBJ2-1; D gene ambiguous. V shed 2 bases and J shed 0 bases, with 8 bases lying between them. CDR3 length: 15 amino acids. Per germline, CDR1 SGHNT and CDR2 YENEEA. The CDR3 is CASSLFPSSYNEQFF. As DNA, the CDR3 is TGTGCCAGCAGCTTATTCCCTAGCTCCTACAATGAGCAGTTCTTC. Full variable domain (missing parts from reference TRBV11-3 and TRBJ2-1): EAGVVQSPRYKIIEKKQPVAFWCNPISGHNTLYWYLQNLGQGPELLIRYENEEAVDDSQLPKDRFSAERLKGVDSTLKIQPAELGDSAVYLCASSLFPSSYNEQFFGPGTRLTVL.

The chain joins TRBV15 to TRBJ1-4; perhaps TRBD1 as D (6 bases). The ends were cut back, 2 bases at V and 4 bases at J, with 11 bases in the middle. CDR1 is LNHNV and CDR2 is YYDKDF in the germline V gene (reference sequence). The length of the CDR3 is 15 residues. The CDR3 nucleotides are TGTGCCACCAGCAGATCCGGACAGTTTAATGAAAAACTGTTTTTT. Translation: CATSRSGQFNEKLFF.

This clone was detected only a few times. The chain's CDR3 is CASSLRSREKLFF. CDR3 nucleotides: TGTGCCAGCAGTTTAAGGTCGAGGGAAAAACTGTTTTTT. V and J are TRBV27 and TRBJ1-4, with D unclear. Germline V gene lookup returns CDR1 MNHEY and CDR2 SMNVEV (reference sequence). V lost 2 bases to trimming and J lost 8 bases, with 9 bases between them. This CDR3 contains 13 residues. Full variable domain (rest looked up from reference TRBV27 and TRBJ1-4): EAQVTQNPRYLITVTGKKLTVTCSQNMNHEYMSWYRQDPGLGLRQIYYSMNVEVTDKGDVPEGYKVSRKEKRNFPLILESPSPNQTSLYFCASSLRSREKLFFGSGTQLSVL.

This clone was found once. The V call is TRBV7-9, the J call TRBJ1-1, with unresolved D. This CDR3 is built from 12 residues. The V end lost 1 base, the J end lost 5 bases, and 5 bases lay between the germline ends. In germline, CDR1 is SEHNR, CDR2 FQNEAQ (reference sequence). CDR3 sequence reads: CASSLGATEAFF. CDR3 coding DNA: TGTGCCAGCAGCTTAGGGGCAACTGAAGCTTTCTTT.

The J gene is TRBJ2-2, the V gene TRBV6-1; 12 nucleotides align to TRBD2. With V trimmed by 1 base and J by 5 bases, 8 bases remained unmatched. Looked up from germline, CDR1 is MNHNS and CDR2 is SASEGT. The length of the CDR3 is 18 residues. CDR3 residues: CASSEDPSGRARTGELFF. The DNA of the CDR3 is TGTGCCAGCAGTGAAGATCCTAGCGGGAGGGCCAGGACCGGGGAGCTGTTTTTT.

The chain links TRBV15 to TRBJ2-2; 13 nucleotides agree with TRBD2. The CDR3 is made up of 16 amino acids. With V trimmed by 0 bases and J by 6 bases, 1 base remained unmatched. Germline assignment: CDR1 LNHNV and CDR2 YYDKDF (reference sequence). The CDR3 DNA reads TGTGCCACCAGCAGAGATACTAGCGGGAGGGCCGGGGAGCTGTTTTTT. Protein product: CATSRDTSGRAGELFF. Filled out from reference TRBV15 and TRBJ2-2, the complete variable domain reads DAMVIQNPRYQVTQFGKPVTLSCSQTLNHNVMYWYQQKSSQAPKLLFHYYDKDFNNEADTPDNFQSRRPNTSFCFLDIRSPGLGDTAMYLCATSRDTSGRAGELFFGEGSRLTVL.

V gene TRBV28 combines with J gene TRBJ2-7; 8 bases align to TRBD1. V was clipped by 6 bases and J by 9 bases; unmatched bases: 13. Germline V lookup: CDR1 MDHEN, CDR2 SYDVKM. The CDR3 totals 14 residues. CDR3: CASRMDREVTGQYF. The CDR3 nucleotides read TGTGCCAGCAGGATGGACAGGGAGGTTACGGGGCAGTACTTC. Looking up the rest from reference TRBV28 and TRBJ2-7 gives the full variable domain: DVKVTQSSRYLVKRTGEKVFLECVQDMDHENMFWYRQDPGLGLRLIYFSYDVKMKEKGDIPEGYSVSREKKERFSLILESASTNQTSMYLCASRMDREVTGQYFGPGTRLTVT.

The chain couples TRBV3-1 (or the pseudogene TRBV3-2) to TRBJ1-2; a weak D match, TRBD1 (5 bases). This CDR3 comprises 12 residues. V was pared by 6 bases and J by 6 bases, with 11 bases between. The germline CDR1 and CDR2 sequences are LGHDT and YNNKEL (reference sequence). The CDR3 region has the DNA TGTGCCAGCAGACAGGTCCCACATGGCTACACCTTC. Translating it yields CASRQVPHGYTF.

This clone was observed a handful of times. As DNA, the CDR3 is TGTGCCAGCAGCTTCGGATTCAGCGGGGTAGAGCAGTTCTTC. Translation: CASSFGFSGVEQFF. This rearrangement joins TRBV11-2 to TRBJ2-1, with 7 bases lining up with TRBD2. The trim removed 3 bases at V and 10 bases at J, leaving 9 bases unmatched. The CDR3 contains 14 residues. Per the germline V gene, CDR1 is SGHAT and CDR2 is FQNNGV.

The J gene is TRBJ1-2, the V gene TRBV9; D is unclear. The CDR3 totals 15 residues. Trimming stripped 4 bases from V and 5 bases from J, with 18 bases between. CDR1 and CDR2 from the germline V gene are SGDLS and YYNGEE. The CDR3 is CASSSRGAPLYGYTF. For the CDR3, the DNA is TGTGCCAGCAGCAGTCGAGGTGCCCCTCTGTATGGCTACACCTTC.

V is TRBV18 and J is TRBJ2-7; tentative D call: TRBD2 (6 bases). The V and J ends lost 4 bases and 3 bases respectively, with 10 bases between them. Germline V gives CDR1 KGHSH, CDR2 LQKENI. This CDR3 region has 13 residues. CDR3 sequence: CASSRASDYEQYF. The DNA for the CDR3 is TGTGCCAGCTCACGGGCTAGCGACTACGAGCAGTACTTC. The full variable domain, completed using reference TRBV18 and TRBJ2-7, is NAGVMQNPRHLVRRRGQEARLRCSPMKGHSHVYWYRQLPEEGLKFMVYLQKENIIDESGMPKERFSAEFPKEGPSILRIQQVVRGDSAAYFCASSRASDYEQYFGPGTRLTVT.